This TCR beta chain was captured by sequencing in a study of tissue T cells after allogeneic stem cell transplantation. Overall study results and limits: Motif-based clustering found tissue-specific repertoire signatures shared across patients, though few clones were shared. This small cohort was clinically heterogeneous, and sampling depth was a limitation. TCR repertoires tracked anatomic similarity, regardless of disease or transplant status.

Sample share makes this clone medium-sized. Its antigen is as yet unknown. Gene names and germline refer to mouse. The read gets to within 1 residue of the CDR3 end, and the germline J gene fills in the rest. The germline CDR1 and CDR2 sequences are SGHSA and FRNQAP. Trimming took off 4 bases at V and 0 bases at J, with 3 bases between the two ends. The CDR3 runs to 13 residues. The method was immunoSEQ multiplex PCR; TCRdb's version includes in-frame clones alone and lacks a portion of them. The sample lists roughly 7,300 clones; 40% to 60% were seen once. The time point denotes: mouse harvest day 7 after allogeneic transplant. Each mouse received 10^7 T-cell-depleted marrow cells plus 10^6 splenic CD5+ T cells by tail vein.

The V gene is TRBV16, the J gene TRBJ1-4; D is ambiguous. The receptor was isolated from a female BALB/c mouse given C57BL/6 T cells with graft-versus-host disease after an allogeneic hematopoietic cell transplant. Material for sequencing was gut tissue. The sequenced CDR3 bases are TGTGCAAGCAGCTGGATTTCCAACGAAAGATTATTT. It is translated as CASSWISNERLF. The complete CDR3 sequence is CASSWISNERLFF.